The source of this T cell receptor (beta chain) is a study of T cells in localized non-small cell lung cancer. Study-wide results and limits: The highest T cell clonality was in uninvolved adjacent lung, above tumor.

The protocol was immunoSEQ multiplex PCR, while the TCRdb copy is restricted to in-frame clones and leaves out a portion. Found here are 45,000 or so clones, about 88% of them singletons; the top ten hold about 2.5%. Comments on this clone: Its matching antigen is unknown.

CDR1 and CDR2 from the germline V gene are SGDLS and YYNGEE. Trimming removed 0 bases at V and 0 bases at J, with 9 bases between. The CDR3 totals 15 residues. The clonotype originates from a man aged 35 to 69 with stage II lung adenocarcinoma. V usage is TRBV9 and J usage is TRBJ1-1; D gene ambiguous. The sample consisted of PBMCs, taken before any cancer treatment. CDR3 nucleotide sequence: TGTGCCAGCAGCGTAGAAGGGAGCATGAACACTGAAGCTTTCTTT. Amino acids: CASSVEGSMNTEAFF.